Presented here are 10 T cell receptor beta chains from one specimen sequenced in a study of blood T cell repertoires in COVID-19. Data came from immunoSEQ multiplex PCR; TCRdb stores just in-frame clones and leaves some out. The table records a few hundred thousand clones, approximately 84% of them present only once. Sequencing input: PBMCs or T cells enriched from blood (not recorded which). These receptors were obtained from a woman aged 30 to 39 who had recovered from COVID-19.

This clone was found a few times. The chain is built from TRBV27 and TRBJ1-6; TRBD1 aligns across 7 bases. CDR1 MNHEY and CDR2 SMNVEV come from the germline V gene (reference sequence). This CDR3 comprises 13 residues. With V trimmed by 6 bases and J by 6 bases, 2 bases remained unmatched. The CDR3 coding sequence is TGTGCCAGCAGACGGGACAGTAATTCACCCCTCCACTTT. Protein sequence: CASRRDSNSPLHF.

Comment on this clone: Within the sample, other DNA sequences also encode this same CDR3. The J gene is TRBJ2-5, the V gene TRBV6-2 or TRBV6-3, with D maybe TRBD1 (6 bases). The CDR3 is 11 residues long. Trimming pared 6 bases from V and 5 bases from J, leaving 7 bases between. Germline CDR1 and CDR2: MNHEY and SVGEGT. CDR3 nucleotides: TGTGCCAGCAGCCAGGGGGAGACCCAGTACTTC. The encoded protein is CASSQGETQYF.

This chain links TRBV28 with TRBJ2-1, with D unclear. Germline V CDR1 and CDR2: MDHEN, SYDVKM. This CDR3 contains 14 residues. V gave up 3 bases and J gave up 7 bases, with 13 bases separating them. The CDR3 DNA reads as TGTGCCAGCAGTTTCCGGCTAGTCGCGAATGAGCAGTTCTTC. It encodes CASSFRLVANEQFF.

This clone was found a few times. The DNA for the CDR3 is TGCGCCAGCAGCCAAGACCCCCAGGGGGATGACACCGGGGAGCTGTTTTTT. Translating it yields CASSQDPQGDDTGELFF. The chain links TRBV4-3 to TRBJ2-2, with 7 bases that match TRBD1. Germline-derived CDR1 and CDR2 are LGHNA and YSLEER. V gave up 0 bases and J gave up 3 bases; unmatched junction bases: 7. This CDR3 region has 17 residues.

The chain uses TRBV12-3 or TRBV12-4 and TRBJ2-7, with D perhaps matching TRBD2 (5 bases). The CDR3 has 12 residues. V shed 5 bases and J shed 3 bases, with 8 bases lying between them. The chain's CDR3 is CASSPGLYEQYF. The CDR3 bases are TGTGCCAGCAGTCCAGGACTCTACGAGCAGTACTTC.

The chain joins TRBV5-4 to TRBJ2-1; a possible D gene is TRBD1 (7 bases). Trimming left V 0 bases short and J 9 bases short, with 10 bases between. Per the germline V gene, CDR1 is SGHNT and CDR2 is YYREEE (reference sequence). The CDR3 length is 13 residues. DNA of the CDR3: TGTGCCAGCAGCTTGGCCCAGGGGGGTGAGCAGTTCTTC. As protein: CASSLAQGGEQFF.

The chain is built from TRBV12-5 and TRBJ1-3; no clear D. Trimming took 6 bases from V and 0 from J, leaving 9 bases between them. The CDR3 spans 14 residues. CDR1 LGHNT and CDR2 FRNRAP come from the germline V gene. For the CDR3, the DNA is TGTGCTAGTGGCCTGGGAGCCTCTGGAAACACCATATATTTT. Translating it yields CASGLGASGNTIYF.

Turning to this clone: The junction shows a germline mismatch at one end, possibly a read error. The chain is built from TRBV27 and TRBJ1-5; no firm D call. The germline CDR1 and CDR2 sequences are MNHEY and SMNVEV (reference sequence). This CDR3 region has 14 residues. CDR3 DNA: TGTGCCAGCAGTTTAGGGGAGGGTGGTCAGCTCCAGCATTTT. This gives the protein CASSLGEGGQLQHF.

This clone was seen only a few times. This sequence joins TRBV30 and TRBJ2-1; the match to TRBD1 covers 9 bases. Germline CDR1 and CDR2: GTSNPN and SVGIG (reference sequence). J gave up 6 bases and V 5 bases, and 8 bases lay outside the gene matches. This CDR3 is 14 amino acids long. The CDR3 DNA reads TGTGCCTGGGGACAGGGGCTCGGGTCCAATGAGCAGTTCTTC. Its translation is CAWGQGLGSNEQFF.

This rearrangement joins TRBV9 to TRBJ2-5; D may be TRBD2 (6 bases). The V gene's germline CDR1 is SGDLS and CDR2 YYNGEE. This CDR3 has 14 amino acids. The V gene lost 0 bases and the J gene lost 4 bases, with 10 bases spanning the gap. In nucleotides, the CDR3 is TGTGCCAGCAGCGTAGAACTAGCTGCAGAGACCCAGTACTTC. Residues: CASSVELAAETQYF.